This TCR beta chain originates from a study of T cells in Graves' hyperthyroidism and ophthalmopathy. Study-wide results and limits: Blood samples included most of the expanded thyroid clonotypes exceeding 0.001. Stable hyperthyroidism was told apart from ophthalmopathy by a model built on 13 V-J features.

CDR3 length equals 14 residues. V lost 3 bases and J lost 2, with 11 bases in between. Germline V gives CDR1 MNHNS, CDR2 SASEGT. This clonotype was counted ten times or more. Its matching antigen is unknown. Authors of the study amplified TCR beta CDR3 regions from RNA transcripts. HTBI primers were employed in a first-round RT-PCR of the TCR CDR3. One entry per CDR3 protein results from TCRdb running MiXCR on the multiplex PCR reads. The sample has approximately 600,000 distinct CDR3 sequences, over 12% seen once. A Clinical Activity Score of at least 3, a NOSPECS grade of at least 4 and a duration under 3 months were recorded in the ophthalmopathy patients. Fresh peripheral blood, about 10 ml of it, supplied the PBMCs.

Sequenced input: blood. The source is a woman aged 35 to 49 with Graves' ophthalmopathy. The rearrangement uses TRBV6-1 and TRBJ2-7; TRBD1 or TRBD2 may be the D gene (5 bases each). CDR3 in amino acids: CASSELGEAYEQYF. In DNA, the CDR3 is TGTGCCAGCAGTGAGTTGGGGGAAGCCTACGAGCAGTACTTC.